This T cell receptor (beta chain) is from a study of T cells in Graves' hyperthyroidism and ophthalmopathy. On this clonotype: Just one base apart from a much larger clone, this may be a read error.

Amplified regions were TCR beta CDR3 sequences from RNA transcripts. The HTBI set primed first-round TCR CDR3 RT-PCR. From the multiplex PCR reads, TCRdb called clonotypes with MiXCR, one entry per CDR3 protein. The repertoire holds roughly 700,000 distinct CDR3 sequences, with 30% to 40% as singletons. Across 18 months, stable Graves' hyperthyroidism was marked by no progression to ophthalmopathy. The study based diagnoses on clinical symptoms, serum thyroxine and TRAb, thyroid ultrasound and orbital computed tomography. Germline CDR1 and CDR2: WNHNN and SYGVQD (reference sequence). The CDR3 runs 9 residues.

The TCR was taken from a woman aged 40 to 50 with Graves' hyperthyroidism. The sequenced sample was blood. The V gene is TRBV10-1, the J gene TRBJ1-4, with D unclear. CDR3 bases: TGCGCCGGCAGGGAAAAACTGTTTTTT. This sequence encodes CAGREKLFF.